In this sample, the clone carrying this T cell receptor (beta chain) turned up many times. The CDR3 is 13 amino acids. Germline V CDR1 and CDR2: MNHEY, SVGEGT. The ends were cut back, 6 bases at V and 4 bases at J, with 13 bases in the middle. The data originate from a study of identical twins. One entry per CDR3 protein results from TCRdb running MiXCR on the 5' RACE reads. Of under 900,000 distinct CDR3 sequences listed, around a sixth are singletons. These data also formed part of another study, on T cells expressing NK-cell markers.

The receptor was isolated from a woman under 30 in good health. The sequencing sample was made of PBMCs. V is TRBV6-2 or TRBV6-3 and J is TRBJ2-7, with D perhaps TRBD1 (6 bases). CDR3 coding DNA: TGTGCCAGCAGGAGGACAGTCGGTTACGAGCAGTACTTC. It encodes CASRRTVGYEQYF.